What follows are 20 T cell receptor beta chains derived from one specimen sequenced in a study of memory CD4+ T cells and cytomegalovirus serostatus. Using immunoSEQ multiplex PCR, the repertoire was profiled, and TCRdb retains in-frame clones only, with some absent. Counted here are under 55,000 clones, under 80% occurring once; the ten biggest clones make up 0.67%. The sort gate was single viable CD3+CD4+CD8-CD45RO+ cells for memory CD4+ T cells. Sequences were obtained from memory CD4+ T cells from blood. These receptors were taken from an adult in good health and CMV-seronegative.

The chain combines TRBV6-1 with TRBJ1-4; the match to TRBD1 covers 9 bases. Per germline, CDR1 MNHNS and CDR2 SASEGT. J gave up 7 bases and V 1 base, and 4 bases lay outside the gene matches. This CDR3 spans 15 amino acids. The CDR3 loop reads CASSEGGQGGEKLFF. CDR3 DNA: TGTGCCAGCAGTGAAGGGGGACAGGGAGGTGAAAAACTGTTTTTT.

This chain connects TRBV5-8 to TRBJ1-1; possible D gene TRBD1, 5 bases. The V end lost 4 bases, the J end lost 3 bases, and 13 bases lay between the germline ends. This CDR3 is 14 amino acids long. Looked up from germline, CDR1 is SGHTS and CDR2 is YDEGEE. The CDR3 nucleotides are TGTGCCAGCAGCACCCACCGGACACACACTGAAGCTTTCTTT. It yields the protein CASSTHRTHTEAFF.

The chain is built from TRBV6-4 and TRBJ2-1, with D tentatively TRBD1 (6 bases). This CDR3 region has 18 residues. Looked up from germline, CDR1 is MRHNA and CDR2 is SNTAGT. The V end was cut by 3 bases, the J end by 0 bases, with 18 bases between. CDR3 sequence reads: CASSDRDKGPSSYNEQFF. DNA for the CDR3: TGTGCCAGCAGTGATCGGGACAAGGGGCCTAGCTCCTACAATGAGCAGTTCTTC.

This CDR3 is CASSTGTGVQETQYF. CDR3 DNA sequence: TGTGCCAGCAGCACAGGGACAGGGGTCCAAGAGACCCAGTACTTC. The chain uses TRBV11-3 and TRBJ2-5, with 10 positions matching TRBD1. Germline assignment: CDR1 SGHNT and CDR2 YENEEA. The CDR3 totals 15 residues. V was clipped by 5 bases and J by 1 base; unmatched bases: 4.

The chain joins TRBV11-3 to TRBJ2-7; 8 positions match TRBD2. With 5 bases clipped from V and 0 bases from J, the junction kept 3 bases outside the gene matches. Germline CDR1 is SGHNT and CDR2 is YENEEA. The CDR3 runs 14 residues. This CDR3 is CASSPSGSSYEQYF. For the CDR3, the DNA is TGTGCCAGCAGCCCCAGCGGGAGCTCCTACGAGCAGTACTTC. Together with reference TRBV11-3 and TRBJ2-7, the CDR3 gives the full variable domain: EAGVVQSPRYKIIEKKQPVAFWCNPISGHNTLYWYLQNLGQGPELLIRYENEEAVDDSQLPKDRFSAERLKGVDSTLKIQPAELGDSAVYLCASSPSGSSYEQYFGPGTRLTVT.

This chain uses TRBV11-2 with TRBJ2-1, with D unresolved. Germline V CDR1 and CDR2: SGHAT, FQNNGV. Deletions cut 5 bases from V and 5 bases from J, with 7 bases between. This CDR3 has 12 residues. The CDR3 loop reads CASSPTHNEQFF. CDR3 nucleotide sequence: TGTGCCAGCAGCCCCACCCACAATGAGCAGTTCTTC.

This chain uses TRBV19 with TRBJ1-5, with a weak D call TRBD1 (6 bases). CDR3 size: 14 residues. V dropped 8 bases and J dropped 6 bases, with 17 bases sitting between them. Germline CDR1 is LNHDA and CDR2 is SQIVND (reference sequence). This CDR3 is CASAASGVVQPQHF. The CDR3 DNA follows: TGTGCCAGTGCTGCGTCAGGGGTGGTTCAGCCCCAGCATTTT.

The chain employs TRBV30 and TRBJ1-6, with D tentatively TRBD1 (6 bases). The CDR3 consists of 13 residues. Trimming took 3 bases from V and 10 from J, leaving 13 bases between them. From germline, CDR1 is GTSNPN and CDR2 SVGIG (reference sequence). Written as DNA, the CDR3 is TGTGCCTGGAGCCCCCAGGGGCAGTCACCCCTCCACTTT. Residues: CAWSPQGQSPLHF. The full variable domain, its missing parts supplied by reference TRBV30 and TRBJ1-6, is SQTIHQWPATLVQPVGSPLSLECTVEGTSNPNLYWYRQAAGRGLQLLFYSVGIGQISSEVPQNLSASRPQDRQFILSSKKLLLSDSGFYLCAWSPQGQSPLHFGNGTRLTVT.

Written as DNA, the CDR3 is TGTGCCAGCAGGGGGCCCAACTCCTACGAGCAGTACTTC. It specifies CASRGPNSYEQYF. The V and J genes are TRBV28 and TRBJ2-7, with a weak D call TRBD1 (5 bases). Germline values: CDR1 MDHEN, CDR2 SYDVKM. This CDR3 spans 13 amino acids. V was trimmed by 6 bases and J by 0 bases, leaving 9 bases between them.

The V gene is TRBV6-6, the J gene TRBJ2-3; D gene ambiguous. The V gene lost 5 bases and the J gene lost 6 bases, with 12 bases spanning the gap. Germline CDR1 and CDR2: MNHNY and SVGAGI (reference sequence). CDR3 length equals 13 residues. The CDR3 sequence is CASSVDWSDTQYF. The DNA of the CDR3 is TGTGCCAGCAGTGTCGACTGGTCCGATACGCAGTATTTT.

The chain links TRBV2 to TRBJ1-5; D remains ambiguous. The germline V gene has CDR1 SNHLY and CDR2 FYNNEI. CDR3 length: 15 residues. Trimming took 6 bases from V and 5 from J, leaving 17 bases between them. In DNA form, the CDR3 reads TGTGCCAGCAGGGACCGAGGGAGTTTCTATCAGCCCCAGCATTTT. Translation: CASRDRGSFYQPQHF.

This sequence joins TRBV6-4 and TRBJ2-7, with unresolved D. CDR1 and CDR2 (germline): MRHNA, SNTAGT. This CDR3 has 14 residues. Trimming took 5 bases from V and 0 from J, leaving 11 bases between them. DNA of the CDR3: TGTGCCAGCAGTCCACCCGTGAGCTCCTACGAGCAGTACTTC. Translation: CASSPPVSSYEQYF.

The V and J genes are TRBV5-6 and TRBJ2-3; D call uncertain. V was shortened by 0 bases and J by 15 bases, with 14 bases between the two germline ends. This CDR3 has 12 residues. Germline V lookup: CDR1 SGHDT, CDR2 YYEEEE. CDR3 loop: CASSLARQAAYF. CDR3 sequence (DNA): TGTGCCAGCAGCTTGGCGAGGCAGGCGGCCTATTTT.

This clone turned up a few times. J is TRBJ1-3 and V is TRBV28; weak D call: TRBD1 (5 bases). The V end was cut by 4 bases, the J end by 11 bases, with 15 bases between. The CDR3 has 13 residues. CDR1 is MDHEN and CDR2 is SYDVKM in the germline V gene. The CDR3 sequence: CASSWPGYPSIYF. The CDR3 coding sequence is TGTGCCAGCAGTTGGCCAGGGTACCCTTCCATATATTTT.

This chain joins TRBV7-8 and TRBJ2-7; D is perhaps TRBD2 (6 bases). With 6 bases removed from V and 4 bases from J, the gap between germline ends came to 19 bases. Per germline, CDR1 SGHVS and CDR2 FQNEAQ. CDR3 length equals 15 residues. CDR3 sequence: CASRQEGRSSYEQYF. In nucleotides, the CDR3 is TGTGCCAGCAGACAGGAGGGGCGGAGCTCTTACGAGCAGTACTTC.

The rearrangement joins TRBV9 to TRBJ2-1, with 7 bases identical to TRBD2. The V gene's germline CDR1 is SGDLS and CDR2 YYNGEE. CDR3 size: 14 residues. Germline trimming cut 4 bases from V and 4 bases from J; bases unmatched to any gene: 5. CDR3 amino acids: CASSLRSGYNEQFF. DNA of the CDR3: TGTGCCAGCAGCCTCCGTAGCGGGTACAATGAGCAGTTCTTC.

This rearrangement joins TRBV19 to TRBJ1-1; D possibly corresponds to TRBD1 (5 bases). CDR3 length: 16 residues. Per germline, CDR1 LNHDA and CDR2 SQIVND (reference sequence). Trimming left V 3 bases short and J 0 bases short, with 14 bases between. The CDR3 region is CASSMARQNMNTEAFF. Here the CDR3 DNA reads TGTGCCAGTAGTATGGCACGACAGAACATGAACACTGAAGCTTTCTTT.

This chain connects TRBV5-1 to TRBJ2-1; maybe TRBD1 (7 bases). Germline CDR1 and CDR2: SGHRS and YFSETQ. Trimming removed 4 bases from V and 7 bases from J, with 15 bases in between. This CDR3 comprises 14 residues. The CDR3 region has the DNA TGCGCCAGCAGCCCAGGGGGGTTCAATAATGAGCAGTTCTTC. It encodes CASSPGGFNNEQFF. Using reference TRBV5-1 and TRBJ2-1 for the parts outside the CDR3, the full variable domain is KAGVTQTPRYLIKTRGQQVTLSCSPISGHRSVSWYQQTPGQGLQFLFEYFSETQRNKGNFPGRFSGRQFSNSRSEMNVSTLELGDSALYLCASSPGGFNNEQFFGPGTRLTVL.

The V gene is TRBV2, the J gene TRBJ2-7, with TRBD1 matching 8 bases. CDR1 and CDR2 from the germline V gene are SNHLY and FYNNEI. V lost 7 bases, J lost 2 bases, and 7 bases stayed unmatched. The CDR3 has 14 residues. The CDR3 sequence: CASTGQGKTYEQYF. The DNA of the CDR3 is TGTGCCAGCACCGGACAGGGAAAAACCTACGAGCAGTACTTC.

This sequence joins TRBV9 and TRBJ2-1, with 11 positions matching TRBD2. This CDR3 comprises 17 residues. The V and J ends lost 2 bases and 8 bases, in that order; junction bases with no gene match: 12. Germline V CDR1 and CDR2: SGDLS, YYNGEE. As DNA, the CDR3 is TGTGCCAGCAGCGTCTCCTCTTCTAGCGGGGGGTACCATGAGCAGTTCTTC. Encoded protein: CASSVSSSSGGYHEQFF.